This T cell receptor (beta chain) was observed in a study of graft-versus-host responses after intestinal transplantation. On the study more broadly: Anti-thymocyte globulin induction preceded two to four years of tacrolimus and steroid maintenance in all recipients.

The CDR3 runs 12 residues. Trimming shortened V by 6 bases and J by 7 bases, and 13 bases separated the two germline ends. The germline V gene encodes CDR1 SQVTM and CDR2 ANQGSEA. This clone was detected only a few times. The authors seeded around 200,000 CFSE-labeled responder cells together with around 200,000 irradiated stimulator cells tagged with violet dye. The study, taken as a whole, reports: The marrow of recipients harbored GvH clones, and ileum or blood showed some of them first.

The protocol was immunoSEQ multiplex PCR, while the TCRdb copy is restricted to in-frame clones and leaves out a portion. The table includes 15,000 to 18,000 clones, 33% detected once. Sequencing used alloreactive CD4+ T cells from a mixed lymphocyte reaction culture, obtained before intestinal transplant. Subset denoted: CFSE-low proliferating T cells sorted from roughly 6-day pre-transplant mixed lymphocyte reaction (GvH or HvG direction). V and J are TRBV29-1 and TRBJ2-1, with unresolved D. The sequence derives from a human patient who received an intestinal transplant. CDR3 residues: CSVRPLGNEQFF. The CDR3, as DNA: TGCAGCGTCCGGCCCCTGGGGAATGAGCAGTTCTTC.